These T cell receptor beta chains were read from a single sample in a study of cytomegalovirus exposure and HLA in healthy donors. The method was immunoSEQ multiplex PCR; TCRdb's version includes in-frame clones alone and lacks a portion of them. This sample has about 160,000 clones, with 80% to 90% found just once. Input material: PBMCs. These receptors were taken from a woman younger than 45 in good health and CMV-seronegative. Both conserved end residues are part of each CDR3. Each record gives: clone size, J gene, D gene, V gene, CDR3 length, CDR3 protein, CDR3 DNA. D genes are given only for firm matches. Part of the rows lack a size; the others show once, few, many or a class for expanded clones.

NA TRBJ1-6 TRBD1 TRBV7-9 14 CASSPRGQDSPLHF TGTGCCAGCAGCCCTAGGGGGCAGGATTCACCCCTCCACTTT
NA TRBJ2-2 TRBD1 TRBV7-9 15 CASSSGTGGPGELFF TGTGCCAGCAGCAGCGGGACAGGGGGACCCGGGGAGCTGTTTTTT
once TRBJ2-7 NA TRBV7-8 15 CASSFRTVTSYEQYF TGTGCCAGCAGCTTCCGGACAGTTACTTCCTACGAGCAGTACTTC
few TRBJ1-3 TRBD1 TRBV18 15 CASSRDRGLGNTIYF TGTGCCAGCTCACGGGACAGGGGGCTTGGAAACACCATATATTTT
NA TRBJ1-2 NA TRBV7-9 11 CASSLGGGYTF TGTGCCAGCAGCTTGGGAGGTGGCTACACCTTC
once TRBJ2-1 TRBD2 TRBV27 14 CASGAGGSYNEQFF TGTGCCAGCGGAGCGGGGGGGTCCTACAATGAGCAGTTCTTC
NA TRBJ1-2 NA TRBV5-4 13 CASSLGRTDGYTF TGTGCCAGCAGCTTGGGTAGGACGGATGGCTACACCTTC
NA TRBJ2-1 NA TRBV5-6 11 CASSLLNEQFF TGTGCCAGCAGCTTGTTGAACGAGCAGTTCTTC
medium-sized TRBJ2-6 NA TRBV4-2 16 CASSQDGTSGANVLTF TGTGCCAGCAGCCAAGACGGTACATCTGGGGCCAACGTCCTGACTTTC
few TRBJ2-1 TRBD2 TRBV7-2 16 CASSWDGTSGELEQFF TGTGCCAGCAGCTGGGACGGGACTAGCGGGGAATTGGAGCAGTTCTTC
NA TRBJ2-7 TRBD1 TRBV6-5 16 CASSYAPGQVFYEQYF TGTGCCAGCAGTTACGCCCCGGGACAGGTATTTTACGAGCAGTACTTC
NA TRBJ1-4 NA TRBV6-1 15 CASSENIATNEKLFF TGTGCCAGCAGTGAAAACATCGCAACTAATGAAAAACTGTTTTTT
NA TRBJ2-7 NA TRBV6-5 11 CASKSAYEQYF TGTGCCAGCAAGTCAGCGTACGAGCAGTACTTC
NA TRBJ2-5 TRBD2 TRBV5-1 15 CASSWTGGGQETQYF TGCGCCAGCAGCTGGACGGGAGGGGGCCAAGAGACCCAGTACTTC
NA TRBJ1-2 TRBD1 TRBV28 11 CASSWTGGYTF TGTGCCAGCAGTTGGACAGGTGGCTACACCTTC
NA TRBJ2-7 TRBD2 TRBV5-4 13 CASSVGLAYEQYF TGTGCCAGCAGCGTGGGACTAGCCTACGAGCAGTACTTC
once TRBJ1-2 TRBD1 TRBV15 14 CATSTGGINYGYTF TGTGCCACCAGCACAGGGGGCATTAACTATGGCTACACCTTC
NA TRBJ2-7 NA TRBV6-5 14 CASSSRLGPYEQYF TGTGCCAGCAGCAGCCGCTTAGGTCCCTACGAGCAGTACTTC
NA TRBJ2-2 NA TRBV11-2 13 CASSFQSTGELFF TGTGCCAGCAGCTTCCAGTCCACCGGGGAGCTGTTTTTT
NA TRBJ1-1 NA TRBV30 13 CAWSVVAFSEAFF TGTGCCTGGAGTGTAGTTGCATTCAGTGAAGCTTTCTTT
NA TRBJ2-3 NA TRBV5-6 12 CASSPRLDTQYF TGTGCCAGCAGCCCGCGTCTCGATACGCAGTATTTT
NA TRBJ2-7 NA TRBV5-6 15 CASSLSLGFPYEQYF TGTGCCAGCAGCTTGTCCCTGGGGTTTCCCTACGAGCAGTACTTC
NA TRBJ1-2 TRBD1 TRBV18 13 CASSPDRGYGYTF TGTGCCAGCTCACCCGACAGGGGTTATGGCTACACCTTC
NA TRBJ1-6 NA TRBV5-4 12 CASSPRGSILHF TGTGCCAGCAGCCCCCGTGGGTCAATTCTCCACTTT
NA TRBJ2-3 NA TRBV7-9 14 CASSLEGREDTQYF TGTGCCAGCAGCTTAGAGGGCAGGGAGGATACGCAGTATTTT
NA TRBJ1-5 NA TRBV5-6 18 CASSLLGAVQYSNQPQHF TGTGCCAGCAGCTTGTTAGGGGCGGTCCAATATAGCAATCAGCCCCAGCATTTT
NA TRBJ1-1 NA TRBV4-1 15 CASSSQTTGSTEAFF TGCGCCAGCAGCTCCCAGACAACAGGGTCCACTGAAGCTTTCTTT
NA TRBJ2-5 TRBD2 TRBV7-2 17 CASSLRLAGGLPETQYF TGTGCCAGCAGCTTACGGCTAGCGGGAGGGCTCCCAGAGACCCAGTACTTC
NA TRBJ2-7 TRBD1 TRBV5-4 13 CASRTGLGYEQYF TGTGCCAGCAGGACAGGGTTAGGTTACGAGCAGTACTTC
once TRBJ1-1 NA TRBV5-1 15 CASSLGGGAETEAFF TGCGCCAGCAGCTTGGGCGGGGGGGCTGAGACTGAAGCTTTCTTT
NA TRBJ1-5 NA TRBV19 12 CASSMATFPQHF TGTGCCAGTAGTATGGCTACTTTTCCCCAGCATTTT
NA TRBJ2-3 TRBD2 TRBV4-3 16 CASSALPGGLTDTQYF TGCGCCAGCAGCGCCCTGCCGGGGGGGCTCACAGATACGCAGTATTTT
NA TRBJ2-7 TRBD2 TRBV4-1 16 CASSQDSQREAYEQYF TGCGCCAGCAGCCAAGATTCGCAGCGGGAGGCCTACGAGCAGTACTTC
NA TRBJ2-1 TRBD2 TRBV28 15 CASSLQRDQYNEQFF TGTGCCAGCAGTTTACAGCGGGACCAATACAATGAGCAGTTCTTC
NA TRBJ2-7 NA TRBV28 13 CASSLGSGDEQYF TGTGCCAGCAGTTTGGGGTCCGGGGACGAGCAGTACTTC
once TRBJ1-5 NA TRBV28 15 CASSYKFRSNQPQHF TGTGCCAGCAGTTACAAGTTTCGGAGCAATCAGCCCCAGCATTTT
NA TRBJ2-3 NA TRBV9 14 CASSVDGSTDTQYF TGTGCCAGCAGCGTAGATGGCAGCACAGATACGCAGTATTTT
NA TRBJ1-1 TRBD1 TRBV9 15 CASSISGTGGTEAFF TGTGCCAGCAGCATTTCCGGGACAGGGGGCACTGAAGCTTTCTTT
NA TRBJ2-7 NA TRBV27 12 CASGHLSYEQYF TGTGCCAGCGGTCATCTCTCCTACGAGCAGTACTTC
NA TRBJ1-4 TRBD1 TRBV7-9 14 CASSFGQGGEKLFF TGTGCCAGCAGCTTCGGGCAGGGGGGTGAAAAACTGTTTTTT
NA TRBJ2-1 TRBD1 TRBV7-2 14 CASSRDRGLAEQFF TGTGCCAGCAGCCGGGACAGGGGGCTTGCTGAGCAGTTCTTC
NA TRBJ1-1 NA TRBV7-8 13 CASSLGGRMEAFF TGTGCCAGCAGCTTAGGGGGCAGGATGGAAGCTTTCTTT
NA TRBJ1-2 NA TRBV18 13 CASSPPFTDGYTF TGTGCCAGCTCACCACCCTTTACAGATGGCTACACCTTC
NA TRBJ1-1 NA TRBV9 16 CASSVGVRGGNTEAFF TGTGCCAGCAGCGTAGGCGTAAGGGGGGGTAACACTGAAGCTTTCTTT
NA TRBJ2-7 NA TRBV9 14 CASSASPGLDEQYF TGTGCCAGCAGCGCCTCCCCCGGGCTGGACGAGCAGTACTTC
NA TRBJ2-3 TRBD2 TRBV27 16 CASSGLAGLSTDTQYF TGTGCCAGCAGTGGACTAGCGGGATTATCCACAGATACGCAGTATTTT
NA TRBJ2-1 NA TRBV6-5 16 CASSWRLEGLYNEQFF TGTGCCAGCAGTTGGAGACTCGAGGGGCTATACAATGAGCAGTTCTTC
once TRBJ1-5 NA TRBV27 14 CASRPDRSGQPQHF TGTGCCAGCAGACCAGACAGGTCGGGTCAGCCCCAGCATTTT
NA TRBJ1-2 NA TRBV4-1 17 CASSQDYRDRPFYGYTF TGCGCCAGCAGCCAAGATTACCGAGACAGGCCTTTCTATGGCTACACCTTC
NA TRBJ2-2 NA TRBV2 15 CASSEALGNTGELFF TGTGCCAGCAGTGAAGCGCTTGGGAACACCGGGGAGCTGTTTTTT
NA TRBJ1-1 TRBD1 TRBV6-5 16 CASSYSTGKTNTEAFF TGTGCCAGCAGTTACTCGACAGGGAAAACGAACACTGAAGCTTTCTTT